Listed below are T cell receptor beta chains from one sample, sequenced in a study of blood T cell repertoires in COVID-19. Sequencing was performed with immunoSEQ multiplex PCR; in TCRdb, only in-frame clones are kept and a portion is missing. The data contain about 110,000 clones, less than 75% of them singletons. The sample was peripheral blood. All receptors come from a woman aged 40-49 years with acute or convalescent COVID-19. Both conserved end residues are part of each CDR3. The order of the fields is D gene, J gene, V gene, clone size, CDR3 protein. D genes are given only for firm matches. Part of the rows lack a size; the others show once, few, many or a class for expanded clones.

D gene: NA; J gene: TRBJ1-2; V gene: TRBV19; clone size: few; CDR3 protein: CATYDSLYGYTF
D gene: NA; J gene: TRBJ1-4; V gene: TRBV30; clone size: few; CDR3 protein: CAWSQGGGNEKLFF
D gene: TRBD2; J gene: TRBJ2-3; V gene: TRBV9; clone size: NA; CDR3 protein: CASSPSGGAPDTQYF
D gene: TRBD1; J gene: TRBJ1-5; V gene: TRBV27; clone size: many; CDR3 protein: CASSGDSSVQPQHF
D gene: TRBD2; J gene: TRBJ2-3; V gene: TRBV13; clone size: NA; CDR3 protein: CASSLWRGGLTDTQYF
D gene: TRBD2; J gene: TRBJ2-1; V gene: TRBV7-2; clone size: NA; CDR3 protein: CASSFGGDNEQFF
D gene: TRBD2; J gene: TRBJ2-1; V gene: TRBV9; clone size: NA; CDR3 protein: CASSPRTSGGVYNEQFF
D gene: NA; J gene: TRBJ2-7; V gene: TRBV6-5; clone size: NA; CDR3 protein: CASSYGRGAREQYF
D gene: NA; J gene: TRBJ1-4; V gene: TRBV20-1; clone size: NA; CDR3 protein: CSASPGGAGGEKLFF
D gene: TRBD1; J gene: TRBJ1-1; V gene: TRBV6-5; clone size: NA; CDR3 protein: CASRPTGTGSTEAFF
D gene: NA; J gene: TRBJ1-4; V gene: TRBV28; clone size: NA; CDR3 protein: CASRPSGGTNEKLFF
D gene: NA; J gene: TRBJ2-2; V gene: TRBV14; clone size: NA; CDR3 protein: CASSDSSGELFF
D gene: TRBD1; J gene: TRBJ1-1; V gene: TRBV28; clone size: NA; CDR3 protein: CASRGQANTEAFF
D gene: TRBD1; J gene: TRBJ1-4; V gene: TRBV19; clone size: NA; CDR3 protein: CASSNRGREEKLFF
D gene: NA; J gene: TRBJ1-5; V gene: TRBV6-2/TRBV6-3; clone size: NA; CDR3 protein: CASSPWDIDSNQPQHF
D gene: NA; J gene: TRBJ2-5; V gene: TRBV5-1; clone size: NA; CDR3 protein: CASSLVGGGYNGETQYF
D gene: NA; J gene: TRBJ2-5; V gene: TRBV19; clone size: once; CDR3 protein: CASSIGRQGLETQYF
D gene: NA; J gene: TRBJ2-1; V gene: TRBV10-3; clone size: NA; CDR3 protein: CAINRGQSSYNEQFF
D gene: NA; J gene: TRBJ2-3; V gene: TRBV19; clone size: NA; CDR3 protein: CASSAGTQNTQYF
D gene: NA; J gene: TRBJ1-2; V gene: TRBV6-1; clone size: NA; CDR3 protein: CASSEASRYGYTF
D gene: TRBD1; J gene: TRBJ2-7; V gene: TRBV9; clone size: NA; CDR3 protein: CASSVSQGTYEQYF
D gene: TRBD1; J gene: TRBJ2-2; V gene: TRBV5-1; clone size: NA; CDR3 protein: CASSLDRGETGELFF
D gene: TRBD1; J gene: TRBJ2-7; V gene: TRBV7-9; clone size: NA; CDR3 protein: CASSLKGQGPYEQYF
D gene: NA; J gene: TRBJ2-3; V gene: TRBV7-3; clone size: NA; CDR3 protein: CASSLTRASAGDTQYF